The next 28 T cell receptor beta chains were all read from a single sample in a study of vaccination and CD4 T cells after COVID-19. An Oncomine TCR Beta short-read assay was used to sequence the DNA from cultured CD4+ T cells. Via MiXCR, TCRdb re-called the PCR reads, giving one row per CDR3 protein. Among about 13,000 distinct CDR3 sequences listed, approximately 63% were seen once. No antigen is known for these receptors. The treatment here: approximately 9-day PBMC culture with coronavirus spike peptide pools or control peptides (ViraFEST assay). Sequencing was performed on CD4+ T cells from blood, cultured in vitro. These receptors originate from a human donor who had recovered from COVID-19.

The chain employs TRBV7-2 and TRBJ2-5; D gene uncertain. V was shortened by 5 bases and J by 3 bases, with 16 bases between the two germline ends. Germline CDR1 reads SGHTA; CDR2 reads FQGNSA. This CDR3 region has 15 residues. The chain's CDR3 is CASSRNGLDKETQYF. For the CDR3, the DNA is TGTGCCAGCAGCCGAAACGGGCTGGATAAAGAGACCCAGTACTTC.

This sequence joins TRBV30 and TRBJ1-1; D uncertain. V was shortened by 0 bases and J by 1 base, with 6 bases between the two germline ends. CDR1 GTSNPN and CDR2 SVGIG come from the germline V gene (reference sequence). The CDR3 runs 13 residues. The CDR3 is CAWSVQENTEAFF. As DNA, the CDR3 is TGTGCCTGGAGTGTACAAGAGAACACTGAAGCTTTCTTT.

The chain joins TRBV10-3 to TRBJ1-2; a weak D match, TRBD1 (5 bases). Trimming took 10 bases from V and 6 from J, leaving 18 bases between them. Germline V gene data show CDR1 as ENHRY and CDR2 as SYGVKD. The CDR3 covers 13 residues. CDR3 residues: CATRWRGVNGYTF. The CDR3 bases are TGTGCCACCCGGTGGAGGGGTGTCAATGGCTACACCTTC.

The CDR3 sequence is CASSFANTEAFF. DNA for the CDR3: TGTGCCAGCAGCTTCGCCAACACTGAAGCTTTCTTT. This chain uses TRBV7-9 with TRBJ1-1, with D uncertain. Per germline, CDR1 SEHNR and CDR2 FQNEAQ (reference sequence). CDR3 length: 12 amino acids. The V gene lost 3 bases and the J gene lost 2 bases, with 4 bases spanning the gap.

The chain joins TRBV20-1 to TRBJ2-7, with TRBD2 matching 13 bases. The CDR3 consists of 13 residues. The V and J ends lost 1 base and 12 bases, in that order; junction bases with no gene match: 6. Germline V gives CDR1 DFQATT, CDR2 SNEGSKA (reference sequence). The DNA for the CDR3 is TGCAGTGCTAGAGCCCGGACTAGCGGGAGTCCGTACTTC. As protein: CSARARTSGSPYF.

The chain joins TRBV12-3 or TRBV12-4 to TRBJ1-2; 8 bases agree with TRBD1. The CDR3 sequence is 15 residues long. Unmatched junction bases numbered 9, after V lost 5 bases and J lost 4 bases. CDR3 in amino acids: CASSPDRVYGYGYTF. In DNA, the CDR3 is TGTGCCAGCAGTCCGGACAGGGTTTACGGCTATGGCTACACCTTC.

This clonotype was counted once. This chain joins TRBV9 and TRBJ2-5; D might be TRBD2 (6 bases). Germline V CDR1 and CDR2: SGDLS, YYNGEE. V lost 3 bases to trimming and J lost 4 bases, with 13 bases between them. CDR3 size: 14 residues. Here the CDR3 reads CASSASEGRETQYF. As DNA, the CDR3 is TGTGCCAGCAGCGCCTCGGAGGGGCGAGAGACCCAGTACTTC. Filled out from reference TRBV9 and TRBJ2-5, the complete variable domain reads DSGVTQTPKHLITATGQRVTLRCSPRSGDLSVYWYQQSLDQGLQFLIQYYNGEERAKGNILERFSAQQFPDLHSELNLSSLELGDSALYFCASSASEGRETQYFGPGTRLLVL.

Points on this clonotype: The junction differs from germline at one of its ends, possibly a read error. The chain carries TRBV7-2 and TRBJ2-4; no definite D call. This CDR3 contains 15 residues. Germline assignment: CDR1 SGHTA and CDR2 FQGNSA. The DNA for the CDR3 is TGTGCCAACAGCCCTGCGCGGAGCAGCCAAAACATTCAGTACTTC. It is translated as CANSPARSSQNIQYF.

This clonotype was observed a handful of times. This chain uses TRBV4-3 with TRBJ1-2; D remains unclear. The germline gives CDR1 LGHNA, CDR2 YSLEER. This CDR3 is 15 amino acids long. Trimming removed 0 bases from V and 4 bases from J, with 12 bases in between. CDR3 in DNA: TGCGCCAGCAGCCAAGAACGAGGTTCGGGCTATGGCTACACCTTC. Translated: CASSQERGSGYGYTF.

The J gene is TRBJ2-1, the V gene TRBV12-3 or TRBV12-4, with a tentative D call TRBD1 (6 bases). The V end lost 1 base, the J end lost 2 bases, and 15 bases lay between the germline ends. The CDR3 runs to 17 residues. The CDR3 bases are TGTGCCAGCAGTTTAGAATTGAGCAGGGGTACCTACAATGAGCAGTTCTTC. The encoded protein is CASSLELSRGTYNEQFF.

CDR3 coding DNA: TGTGCCAGCAGCGTAGACCTAGCTGCCGGCGTTGATACGCAGTATTTT. The encoded protein is CASSVDLAAGVDTQYF. This chain joins TRBV9 and TRBJ2-3; maybe TRBD2 (5 bases). This CDR3 has 16 residues. V was shortened by 0 bases and J by 6 bases, with 17 bases between the two germline ends. Germline-derived CDR1 and CDR2 are SGDLS and YYNGEE.

The rearrangement links TRBV7-9 to TRBJ2-1; TRBD2 agrees at 9 bases. Germline lookup yields CDR1 SEHNR and CDR2 FQNEAQ (reference sequence). V dropped 4 bases and J dropped 9; count of bases not matched to a gene: 7. CDR3 length equals 14 residues. This chain's CDR3 is CASSSGLALGEQFF. In DNA form, the CDR3 reads TGTGCCAGCAGCTCGGGACTAGCCTTGGGTGAGCAGTTCTTC.

V gene TRBV20-1 combines with J gene TRBJ1-5; D ambiguous. The ends were cut back, 3 bases at V and 3 bases at J, with 6 bases in the middle. CDR1 is DFQATT and CDR2 is SNEGSKA in the germline V gene (reference sequence). CDR3 length equals 12 residues. The CDR3 spells CSASGYNQPQHF. In nucleotides, the CDR3 is TGCAGTGCTAGTGGATACAATCAGCCCCAGCATTTT.

The V call is TRBV20-1, the J call TRBJ1-4, with D unresolved. V lost 1 base to trimming and J lost 5 bases, with 11 bases between them. Germline CDR1 DFQATT, CDR2 SNEGSKA (reference sequence). The CDR3 contains 14 residues. The CDR3 sequence is CSARVAEINEKLFF. CDR3 in DNA: TGCAGTGCTAGAGTCGCAGAGATCAATGAAAAACTGTTTTTT.

The J gene is TRBJ1-1, the V gene TRBV11-2, with a weak D call TRBD1 (5 bases). V lost 5 bases and J 4 bases, leaving 14 bases between the germline ends. CDR3 length equals 14 residues. Germline loops: CDR1 SGHAT, CDR2 FQNNGV. This CDR3 is CASSRGRAGTEAFF. The CDR3 DNA follows: TGTGCCAGCAGCCGGGGACGGGCGGGCACTGAAGCTTTCTTT.

This clonotype is classed as medium-sized. The genes are TRBV28 and TRBJ2-3, with 10 bases identical to TRBD1. CDR1 and CDR2 (germline): MDHEN, SYDVKM. V dropped 7 bases and J dropped 10; count of bases not matched to a gene: 14. This CDR3 region has 15 residues. CDR3 protein: CASTHMTDRGLAQYF. CDR3 coding DNA: TGTGCCAGCACCCACATGACGGACAGGGGGTTAGCGCAGTATTTT.

In its sample, this clonotype is medium-sized. The chain links TRBV6-2 or TRBV6-3 to TRBJ2-7; 8 bases are shared with TRBD1. The CDR3 is 15 residues long. Germline assignment: CDR1 MNHEY and CDR2 SVGEGT. V lost 2 bases and J lost 5; bases outside the gene matches: 8. The CDR3 loop is CASSYRLTGGNEQYF. The CDR3 DNA follows: TGTGCCAGCAGTTACAGACTAACAGGGGGGAACGAGCAGTACTTC.

In this sample, this clonotype turned up once. In DNA form, the CDR3 reads TGTGCCAGTAGCCCGGGACTAGGGGGCACAGATACGCAGTATTTT. Its protein product is CASSPGLGGTDTQYF. This sequence joins TRBV19 and TRBJ2-3; 8 bases are shared with TRBD2. CDR3 size: 15 residues. The V segment lost 6 bases and the J segment 1 base; nucleotides outside the gene matches: 6. Germline V CDR1 and CDR2: LNHDA, SQIVND (reference sequence).

This clonotype was detected only once. The genes are TRBV7-4 and TRBJ2-1, with 11 bases matching TRBD2. The CDR3 length is 17 residues. The V segment lost 6 bases and the J segment 0 bases; nucleotides outside the gene matches: 7. Germline loops: CDR1 SGHVT, CDR2 SQSDAQ. The CDR3 nucleotides are TGTGCCAGCAGTCAGACTAGCGGGATTAACTCCTACAATGAGCAGTTCTTC. Amino acids: CASSQTSGINSYNEQFF.

This clonotype appeared once. V is TRBV19 and J is TRBJ1-1; a possible D gene is TRBD1 (6 bases). Deletions cut 4 bases from V and 1 base from J, with 13 bases between. The length of the CDR3 is 15 residues. Germline assignment: CDR1 LNHDA and CDR2 SQIVND (reference sequence). CDR3: CASSTWNRANTEAFF. CDR3 DNA: TGTGCCAGTAGTACCTGGAACAGGGCGAACACTGAAGCTTTCTTT.

This sequence joins TRBV7-2 and TRBJ2-3; possibly TRBD1 for D (5 bases). V was trimmed by 5 bases and J by 2 bases, leaving 14 bases between them. The CDR3 covers 15 residues. Per the germline V gene, CDR1 is SGHTA and CDR2 is FQGNSA. DNA of the CDR3: TGTGCCAGCAGCCTTGCAGGGATGATCACAGATACGCAGTATTTT. As protein: CASSLAGMITDTQYF.

The V call is TRBV7-3, the J call TRBJ2-2, with 7 nucleotides matching TRBD2. The J segment lost 1 base and the V segment lost 3 bases, leaving 2 bases of the junction unmatched. Germline loops: CDR1 SGHTA, CDR2 FQGTGA. The CDR3 loop spans 15 amino acids. The CDR3 nucleotides read TGTGCCAGCAGCTTGGAGCGGGGGAACACCGGGGAGCTGTTTTTT. This sequence encodes CASSLERGNTGELFF.

This clonotype was observed a few times. The CDR3 DNA reads TGTGCCAGCAGTTATACAGCGGGGGGAATTCAGCCCCAGCATTTT. It yields the protein CASSYTAGGIQPQHF. The rearrangement links TRBV6-2 or TRBV6-3 to TRBJ1-5; D may be TRBD1 (5 bases). Germline values: CDR1 MNHEY, CDR2 SVGEGT. This CDR3 is built from 15 residues. Trimming pared 3 bases from V and 6 bases from J, leaving 15 bases between.

The chain combines TRBV7-3 with TRBJ1-5, with 9 bases fitting TRBD1. Germline V CDR1 and CDR2: SGHTA, FQGTGA. Trimming at V came to 4 bases and at J to 9 bases, leaving 4 bases not matched to a gene. The CDR3 totals 13 residues. CDR3 amino acids: CASSSDRGTPQHF. The CDR3 nucleotides are TGTGCCAGCAGCTCGGACAGGGGCACGCCCCAGCATTTT.

This clonotype was observed a handful of times. The V call is TRBV7-2, the J call TRBJ2-3; TRBD2 matches at 7 bases. CDR3 length: 14 residues. V lost 5 bases to trimming and J lost 2 bases; unmatched junction nucleotides: 4. Germline CDR1 is SGHTA and CDR2 is FQGNSA. The CDR3 DNA sequence: TGTGCCAGCAGCGTGCGGGGGATCACAGATACGCAGTATTTT. The encoded protein is CASSVRGITDTQYF.

V is TRBV19 and J is TRBJ2-7, with D tentatively TRBD1 (5 bases). V was pared by 1 base and J by 1 base, with 5 bases between. Germline V lookup: CDR1 LNHDA, CDR2 SQIVND (reference sequence). The CDR3 sequence is 13 residues long. DNA for the CDR3: TGTGCCAGTAGTATAGGACAGTCCTACGAGCAGTACTTC. It specifies CASSIGQSYEQYF.

The chain is built from TRBV29-1 and TRBJ1-4; 10 positions agree with TRBD1. The CDR3 runs to 17 residues. From germline, CDR1 is SQVTM and CDR2 ANQGSEA. J was trimmed by 8 bases and V by 0 bases; bases with no gene match: 12. The CDR3 DNA is TGCAGCGTTGAAGATCGATTAAGGACAGGGGGAGGCGAAAAACTGTTTTTT. The encoded protein is CSVEDRLRTGGGEKLFF.

The chain couples TRBV6-1 to TRBJ1-6, with D perhaps TRBD1 (5 bases). Looked up from germline, CDR1 is MNHNS and CDR2 is SASEGT. The V end was cut by 7 bases, the J end by 10 bases, with 14 bases between. The CDR3 contains 13 residues. CDR3 bases: TGTGCCAGCATCGAGAACGGGGGATCACCCCTCCACTTT. This sequence encodes CASIENGGSPLHF.